The T cell receptor (beta chain) described here comes from a study of cytomegalovirus exposure and HLA in healthy donors. Study-wide findings and caveats: Presence/absence comparisons presumed near-even sequencing depth among donors. With later analysis, a missense DCLRE1C variant became linked to TCR beta V- and J-gene trimming. Published work reported that the classifier diagnosed cytomegalovirus status with high specificity and sensitivity.

Amplification used 60 Vbeta primers and 13 Jbeta primers. Clones were read by immunoSEQ multiplex PCR, and TCRdb kept only the in-frame ones, dropping some. The sample consists of some 120,000 clones, approximately 85% of them appearing once. Note on this clone: Its target is not known.

CDR1 MNHNS and CDR2 SASEGT come from the germline V gene. The CDR3 is 14 residues long. V lost 6 bases to trimming and J lost 6 bases, with 18 bases between them. The chain combines TRBV6-1 with TRBJ2-7, with a weak D call TRBD2 (7 bases). This sequence originates from a woman aged 25 to 39 in good health and CMV-seropositive. The specimen was PBMCs. As DNA, the CDR3 is TGTGCCAGCAGGGGGGGGCTAGCTAAACCCGAGCAGTACTTC. It codes for CASRGGLAKPEQYF.